This T cell receptor beta chain was identified in a study of CD8+ T cells in alopecia areata. Broader study findings: With tofacitinib ongoing, many expanded lesional clones persisted in both scalp and blood.

In the case of this clone: The antigen is not known.

Following extraction, RNA underwent reverse transcription to cDNA, which served as the sequencing template. Method: immunoSEQ multiplex PCR; TCRdb's copy keeps in-frame clones and lacks some. Among some 200,000 clones listed, about 62% were seen once. Treatment specified: oral pan-JAK inhibitor, 5-10 mg twice daily. There are 11 residues in the CDR3. Trimming stripped 5 bases from V and 4 bases from J, with 3 bases between. Germline V gives CDR1 SGHAT, CDR2 FQNNGV. Specimen: CD4+ T cells sorted from blood, collected at week 24, from a patient treated with tofacitinib. The chain has TRBV11-2 and TRBJ2-1; no reliable D call. This clonotype originated in a human donor with alopecia areata. In DNA form, the CDR3 reads TGTGCCAGCAGCCAATACAATGAGCAGTTCTTC. Its translation is CASSQYNEQFF.